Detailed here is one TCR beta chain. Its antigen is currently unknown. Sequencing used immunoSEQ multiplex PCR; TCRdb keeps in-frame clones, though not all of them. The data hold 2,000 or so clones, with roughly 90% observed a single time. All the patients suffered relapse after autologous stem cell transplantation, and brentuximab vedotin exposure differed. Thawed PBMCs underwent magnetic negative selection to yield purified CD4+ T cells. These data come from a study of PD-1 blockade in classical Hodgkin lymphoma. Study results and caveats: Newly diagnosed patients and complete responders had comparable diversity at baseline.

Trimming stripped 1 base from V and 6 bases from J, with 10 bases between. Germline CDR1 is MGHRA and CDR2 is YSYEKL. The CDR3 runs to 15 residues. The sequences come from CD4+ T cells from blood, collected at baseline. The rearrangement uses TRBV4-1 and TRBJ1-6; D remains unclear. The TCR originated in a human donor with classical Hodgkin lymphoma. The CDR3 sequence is CASSQGRNPNSPLHF. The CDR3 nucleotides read TGCGCCAGCAGCCAAGGGCGGAACCCTAATTCACCCCTCCACTTT.